These T cell receptor beta chains were read from a single sample in a study of HIV-infected patients and healthy controls. TCRdb ran MiXCR on the 5' RACE reads and lists one entry per CDR3 protein. The sample contains some 15,000 distinct CDR3 sequences, around 9.2% of which appear only once. The sequenced material came from blood. The receptors derive from an adult in good health. Both conserved end residues are part of each CDR3. D genes are given only for firm matches. Clone size is given for some rows only: seen once, a few or many times, or a class if the clone is expanded.

d_call,j_call,v_call,clone_size,cdr3_nt,cdr3_aa
-,TRBJ2-1,TRBV7-2,many,TGTGCCAGCAGCGCCTTACTTAGCTCCTACAATGAGCAGTTCTTC,CASSALLSSYNEQFF
-,TRBJ2-1,TRBV29-1,many,TGCAGCGTTGGGGAGATAGAGCAGTTCTTC,CSVGEIEQFF
TRBD1,TRBJ1-1,TRBV6-5,many,TGTGCCAGCAGTTACGGGACAGCTACACTTGAAGCTTTCTTT,CASSYGTATLEAFF
-,TRBJ2-3,TRBV24-1,-,TGTGCCACCAGTGATGCCGGGGCCGCCACAGATACGCAGTATTTT,CATSDAGAATDTQYF
-,TRBJ1-1,TRBV18,many,TGTGCCAGCTCACCAATATTAGAGACAATCGTGCCAACTGAAGCTTTCTTT,CASSPILETIVPTEAFF
TRBD2,TRBJ2-2,TRBV6-4,many,TGTGCCAGCAGTGAGACTAGCGGGAACACCGGGGAGCTGTTTTTT,CASSETSGNTGELFF
-,TRBJ2-1,TRBV24-1,many,TGTGCCACCGGTACAAGGGCCTCCTACAATGAGCAGTTCTTC,CATGTRASYNEQFF
TRBD2,TRBJ2-3,TRBV30,many,TGTGCCTGGAGTCCCGGACTAGGTGGCGCAGATACGCAGTATTTT,CAWSPGLGGADTQYF
-,TRBJ1-6,TRBV19,-,TGTGCCAGTAGTATAACTGGCGCGGATAATTCACCCCTCCACTTT,CASSITGADNSPLHF
-,TRBJ1-5,TRBV5-1,many,TGCGCCAGCAGCTTGGGGTCGGGCAATCAGCCCCAGCATTTT,CASSLGSGNQPQHF
-,TRBJ2-7,TRBV6-2/TRBV6-3,-,TGTGCCAGCAGTTACCGCGGCTACGAGCAGTACTTC,CASSYRGYEQYF
TRBD1,TRBJ2-5,TRBV24-1,-,TGTGCCATAGCAGGGGGCGATCAAGAGACCCAGTACTTC,CAIAGGDQETQYF
TRBD2,TRBJ2-3,TRBV10-1,medium-sized,TGCGCCAGCAGTGAGCAGAGCGGGAGAACAGATACGCAGTATTTT,CASSEQSGRTDTQYF
TRBD2,TRBJ2-3,TRBV14,-,TGTGCCAGCAGCCATGGGACTAGCGGAGCACCTAGCACAGATACGCAGTATTTT,CASSHGTSGAPSTDTQYF
-,TRBJ1-2,TRBV6-6,many,TGTGCCAGCAACCCTGGACAGATTAAATATGGCTACACCTTC,CASNPGQIKYGYTF
TRBD2,TRBJ2-1,TRBV3-1,few,TGTGCCAGCAGCCAAGTGTTTTTGTCCCTAGCGGGAGCCCCCAATGAGCAGTTCTTC,CASSQVFLSLAGAPNEQFF
TRBD2,TRBJ2-2,TRBV29-1,-,TGCAGCGCCCTCGGGGGGAGGAACACCGGGGAGCTGTTTTTT,CSALGGRNTGELFF
-,TRBJ2-3,TRBV10-2,-,TGCGCCAGCAGTGACCAAACAGGGAAGAGCACAGATACGCAGTATTTT,CASSDQTGKSTDTQYF
TRBD1,TRBJ2-5,TRBV6-2/TRBV6-3,many,TGTGCCAGCAGTTACCTGGGACAGGCCAAAGAGACCCAGTACTTC,CASSYLGQAKETQYF
TRBD2,TRBJ2-2,TRBV7-9,many,TGTGCCAGCAGCTTTAGCGGGCTTAACACCGGGGAGCTGTTTTTT,CASSFSGLNTGELFF